This T cell receptor (beta chain) appears in the sequencing data of a study of low-dose radiotherapy and immunotherapy resistance in tumors. Study overall: Each two-week cycle included intravenous cyclophosphamide 200 mg/m2, given one day before radiation and immunotherapy. With cycle 1 day 1 as the start, patients took oral aspirin 300 mg daily for four cycles.

Time point specified: before trial treatment. Using a constant-region primer together with a V-primer adapter, TCRs were subjected to around 20 PCR cycles of amplification. TCRdb re-called the reads through MiXCR, storing one row per CDR3 protein. This sample yields fewer than 60,000 distinct CDR3 sequences, of which approximately 12% are seen a single time; about 6.2% belongs to the top ten. The CDR3 is 14 amino acids. Germline loops: CDR1 SGHTS, CDR2 YDEGEE. Trimming shortened V by 3 bases and J by 4 bases, and 11 bases separated the two germline ends. This clonotype was recorded at least ten times.

This clonotype was sampled from a female donor with ovarian cancer. The sequences come from PBMCs, collected before treatment. The chain couples TRBV5-8 to TRBJ2-1; tentatively, D is TRBD2 (5 bases). The CDR3, as DNA: TGTGCCAGCAGCTCCGGGGAAAGGTACAATGAGCAGTTCTTC. Amino acid sequence: CASSSGERYNEQFF.